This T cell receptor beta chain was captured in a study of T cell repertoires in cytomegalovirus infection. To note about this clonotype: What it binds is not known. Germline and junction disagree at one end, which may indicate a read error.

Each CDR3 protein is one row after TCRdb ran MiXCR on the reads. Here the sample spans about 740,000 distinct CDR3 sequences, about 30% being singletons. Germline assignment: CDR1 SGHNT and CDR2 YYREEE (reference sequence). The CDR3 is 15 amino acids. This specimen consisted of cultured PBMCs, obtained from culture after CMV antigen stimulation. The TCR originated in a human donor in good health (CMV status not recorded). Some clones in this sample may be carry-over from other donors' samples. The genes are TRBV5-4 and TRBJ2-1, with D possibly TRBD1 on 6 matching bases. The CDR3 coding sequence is TGTGACAGCAGGGACGCCCGGGACATGTACAATGAGCAGTTCTTC. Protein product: CDSRDARDMYNEQFF.